This T cell receptor beta chain was obtained from a study of blood T cell repertoires in COVID-19. V lost 4 bases, J lost 5 bases, and 9 bases lay in between. Germline lookup yields CDR1 MNHEY and CDR2 SVGAGI. The CDR3 is 13 residues long. The protocol was immunoSEQ multiplex PCR, while the TCRdb copy is restricted to in-frame clones and leaves out a portion. Among around 190,000 clones listed, around three quarters were seen once. The specimen sequenced was peripheral blood. This chain links TRBV6-5 with TRBJ1-5; the D is unclear. The source of this sequence is a man in his 70s with active or convalescent COVID-19. The DNA of the CDR3 is TGTGCCAGCAGTTCAAAGCTTCATCAGCCCCAGCATTTT. Its protein is CASSSKLHQPQHF.